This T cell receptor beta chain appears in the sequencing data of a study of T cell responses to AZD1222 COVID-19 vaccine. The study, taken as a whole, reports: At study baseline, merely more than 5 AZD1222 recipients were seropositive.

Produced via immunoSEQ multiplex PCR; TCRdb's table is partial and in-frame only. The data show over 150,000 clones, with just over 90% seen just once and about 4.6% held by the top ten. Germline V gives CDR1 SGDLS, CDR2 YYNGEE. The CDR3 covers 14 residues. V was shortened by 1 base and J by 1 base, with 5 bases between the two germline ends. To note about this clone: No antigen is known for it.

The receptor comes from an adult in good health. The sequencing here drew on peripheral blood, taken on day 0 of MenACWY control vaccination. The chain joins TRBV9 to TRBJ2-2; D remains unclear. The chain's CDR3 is CASSVLLNTGELFF. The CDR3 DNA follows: TGTGCCAGCAGCGTACTTCTGAACACCGGGGAGCTGTTTTTT.